These 25 T cell receptor beta chains originate from one sample sequenced in a study of T-cell reconstitution after alpha-beta-depleted transplantation in children. Library preparation (for TCRbeta) was performed with unique molecular identifiers. A single record per CDR3 protein comes from TCRdb applying MiXCR to the PCR reads. The profile shows over 450,000 distinct CDR3 sequences, under 12% of them singletons. This sample comprised PBMCs, obtained before TCRalphabeta/CD19-depleted stem cell transplant. These receptors came from a child aged 2 to 10 with inherited bone marrow failure, due to receive a stem cell transplant.

This clonotype was seen ten or more times. The rearrangement joins TRBV20-1 to TRBJ2-7, with a tentative D call TRBD2 (5 bases). V lost 6 bases, J lost 6 bases, and 21 bases lay in between. Germline V lookup: CDR1 DFQATT, CDR2 SNEGSKA (reference sequence). CDR3 length: 14 amino acids. The CDR3 sequence: CSAPRDNLGVEQYF. CDR3 DNA sequence: TGCAGTGCCCCGAGGGATAACCTTGGCGTCGAGCAGTACTTC.

This clonotype was counted many times. The CDR3: CASSQDPVNEGYGYTF. CDR3 sequence (DNA): TGCGCCAGCAGCCAAGATCCTGTGAACGAGGGCTATGGCTACACCTTC. This chain links TRBV4-3 with TRBJ1-2, with D unclear. The length of the CDR3 is 16 residues. V was cut by 0 bases and J by 4 bases, with 15 bases left in between. Germline CDR1 is LGHNA and CDR2 is YSLEER.

V is TRBV7-2 and J is TRBJ2-7; 11 bases fit TRBD1. The V and J ends lost 3 bases and 5 bases, in that order; junction bases with no gene match: 3. The CDR3 is made up of 14 amino acids. Germline CDR1 is SGHTA and CDR2 is FQGNSA. The CDR3 here is CASSFRTGGDEQYF. In nucleotides, the CDR3 is TGTGCCAGCAGCTTCCGGACAGGGGGCGACGAGCAGTACTTC.

This clonotype was recorded many times. This chain links TRBV5-1 with TRBJ1-1; weak D call: TRBD1 (6 bases). V was shortened by 0 bases and J by 0 bases, with 9 bases between the two germline ends. CDR3 length equals 15 residues. Germline V gene sequence: CDR1 SGHRS, CDR2 YFSETQ. The CDR3 sequence: CASSLAGQMNTEAFF. The CDR3 region has the DNA TGCGCCAGCAGCTTGGCCGGACAGATGAACACTGAAGCTTTCTTT.

In its sample, this clonotype was seen many times. The chain carries TRBV20-1 and TRBJ2-1; D remains unclear. This CDR3 region has 15 residues. CDR1 is DFQATT and CDR2 is SNEGSKA in the germline V gene (reference sequence). Trimming left V 1 base short and J 3 bases short, with 13 bases between. The CDR3 is CSARAVWPLYNEQFF. The CDR3 coding sequence is TGCAGTGCTAGAGCCGTTTGGCCTCTCTACAATGAGCAGTTCTTC.

This clonotype has only a few counts. The chain carries TRBV4-2 and TRBJ2-6, with D possibly TRBD1 on 5 matching bases. Per germline, CDR1 LGHNA and CDR2 YNFKEQ. The CDR3 spans 21 residues. The V end lost 4 bases, the J end lost 0 bases, and 25 bases lay between the germline ends. The CDR3 spells CASSPNLNIDSPSSGANVLTF. CDR3 nucleotide sequence: TGTGCCAGCAGCCCAAACCTAAACATCGACAGCCCCTCCTCTGGGGCCAACGTCCTGACTTTC.

The gene calls are TRBV20-1 and TRBJ1-5; 9 nucleotides align to TRBD1. The V and J ends lost 6 bases and 7 bases, in that order; junction bases with no gene match: 25. The CDR3 totals 19 residues. The germline CDR1 and CDR2 sequences are DFQATT and SNEGSKA (reference sequence). DNA for the CDR3: TGCAGTGCGATCAACCAGGACAGGGGCCTTGGAAGAATACTGCAGCCCCAGCATTTT. This codes for CSAINQDRGLGRILQPQHF.

The table lists this clonotype with many counts. The V gene is TRBV27, the J gene TRBJ2-1; D ambiguous. Trimming took 2 bases from V and 3 from J, leaving 11 bases between them. Germline assignment: CDR1 MNHEY and CDR2 SMNVEV (reference sequence). The CDR3 runs to 15 residues. The CDR3 loop is CASSLGLVRYNEQFF. The CDR3 DNA follows: TGTGCCAGCAGTTTAGGGCTTGTACGCTACAATGAGCAGTTCTTC.

This clonotype was counted a few times. The genes are TRBV20-1 and TRBJ2-1; 15 bases map to TRBD2. Germline CDR1 reads DFQATT; CDR2 reads SNEGSKA (reference sequence). With 5 bases clipped from V and 3 bases from J, the junction kept 11 bases outside the gene matches. This CDR3 contains 18 residues. In nucleotides, the CDR3 is TGCAGTGCTGACCGGACTAGCGGGGGGGGGGAGTACTACAATGAGCAGTTCTTC. This translates into CSADRTSGGGEYYNEQFF.

This clonotype was found many times. The chain combines TRBV4-3 with TRBJ2-7; 10 nucleotides align to TRBD2. The CDR3 is made up of 16 amino acids. Germline CDR1 is LGHNA and CDR2 is YSLEER. Unmatched junction bases numbered 7, after V lost 0 bases and J lost 5 bases. CDR3 sequence reads: CASSQDALAGADEQYF. The CDR3 region has the DNA TGCGCCAGCAGCCAAGATGCCCTAGCGGGAGCAGACGAGCAGTACTTC.

This clonotype was detected ten times or more. The gene calls are TRBV6-5 and TRBJ2-3, with D possibly TRBD1 on 6 matching bases. Germline V gene data show CDR1 as MNHEY and CDR2 as SVGAGI. CDR3 size: 15 residues. V was cut by 2 bases and J by 0 bases, with 9 bases left in between. The CDR3 protein is CASSYRQASTDTQYF. In DNA form, the CDR3 reads TGTGCCAGCAGTTACCGACAGGCGAGCACAGATACGCAGTATTTT.

This clonotype was seen repeatedly, ten times or more. The chain employs TRBV7-2 and TRBJ1-6, with D unclear. From germline, CDR1 is SGHTA and CDR2 FQGNSA. V was trimmed by 1 base and J by 8 bases, leaving 9 bases between them. The CDR3 extends over 14 amino acids. Here the CDR3 reads CASSLGDSYSPLHF. Written as DNA, the CDR3 is TGTGCCAGCAGCTTAGGAGACTCCTATTCACCCCTCCACTTT.

This clonotype was detected ten times or more. The V gene is TRBV20-1, the J gene TRBJ2-1; 8 nucleotides line up with TRBD2. Germline CDR1 and CDR2: DFQATT and SNEGSKA (reference sequence). After removal of 5 bases from V and 8 bases from J, the junction contained 20 bases not matched to a gene. This CDR3 comprises 17 residues. The CDR3 region has the DNA TGCAGTGCTCCCCTGGGCTCTATAGCGGGATCATGGGATGAGCAGTTCTTC. Translating it yields CSAPLGSIAGSWDEQFF.

This clonotype was detected many times. This chain joins TRBV6-5 and TRBJ1-2; D unresolved. The CDR3 loop spans 9 amino acids. Trimming stripped 9 bases from V and 7 bases from J, with 6 bases between. Germline-derived CDR1 and CDR2 are MNHEY and SVGAGI. CDR3 region: CARHSGYTF. The CDR3 DNA reads as TGTGCCAGGCATAGTGGCTACACCTTC.

The chain joins TRBV28 to TRBJ2-1, with D unclear. Trimming took off 2 bases at V and 6 bases at J, with 11 bases between the two ends. CDR1 and CDR2 (germline): MDHEN, SYDVKM. The CDR3 extends over 14 amino acids. This chain's CDR3 is CASSLVLPTNEQFF. The CDR3 coding sequence is TGTGCCAGCAGTTTAGTTCTCCCCACCAATGAGCAGTTCTTC.

This clonotype was found many times. DNA for the CDR3: TGTGCCACCAGGGACCCTCAGGTGGTTGAAGAGACCCAGTACTTC. This codes for CATRDPQVVEETQYF. This chain joins TRBV24-1 and TRBJ2-5, with D hard to call. V was pared by 7 bases and J by 3 bases, with 17 bases between. Germline lookup yields CDR1 KGHDR and CDR2 SFDVKD. CDR3 size: 15 residues.

The sample holds many counts of this clonotype. CDR3 bases: TGTGCCACCCGTCACGGACCCTCCTACAATGAGCAGTTCTTC. Residues: CATRHGPSYNEQFF. This chain links TRBV27 with TRBJ2-1; D not resolved. Germline values: CDR1 MNHEY, CDR2 SMNVEV (reference sequence). Trimming removed 10 bases from V and 0 bases from J, with 13 bases in between. The CDR3 is 14 residues long.

The rearrangement links TRBV28 to TRBJ1-1, with no clear D. Germline V gene sequence: CDR1 MDHEN, CDR2 SYDVKM. The CDR3 consists of 12 residues. V dropped 1 base and J dropped 8 bases, with 8 bases sitting between them. CDR3 sequence: CASSLFPREAFF. The CDR3, as DNA: TGTGCCAGCAGTTTATTTCCCCGGGAAGCTTTCTTT.

This clonotype was detected ten times or more. The genes are TRBV12-3 or TRBV12-4 and TRBJ2-1; 9 bases are shared with TRBD2. The ends lost 6 bases at V and 7 bases at J; junction bases unmatched: 10. This CDR3 spans 15 amino acids. This CDR3 reads CASSFRGLAGNEQFF. The CDR3 coding sequence is TGTGCCAGCAGCTTCAGAGGGCTAGCGGGAAATGAGCAGTTCTTC.

The table lists this clonotype with many counts. This chain joins TRBV5-5 and TRBJ2-2, with 11 bases identical to TRBD1. CDR3 length: 17 amino acids. V shed 3 bases and J 6 bases; nucleotides not matched to a gene: 10. Germline V gene sequence: CDR1 SGHKS, CDR2 YYEKEE (reference sequence). In DNA, the CDR3 is TGTGCCAGCAGCTGGGGGACCGGGACAGGGGGTCCCGGGGAGCTGTTTTTT. It codes for CASSWGTGTGGPGELFF.

This clonotype was seen at least ten times. The chain has TRBV2 and TRBJ2-7; D call uncertain. The CDR3 spans 13 residues. Trimming took off 2 bases at V and 6 bases at J, with 11 bases between the two ends. CDR1 and CDR2 from the germline V gene are SNHLY and FYNNEI. The CDR3 sequence is CASSENPVREQYF. The CDR3 nucleotides read TGTGCCAGCAGTGAAAATCCAGTCCGCGAGCAGTACTTC.

There are many counts of this clonotype. DNA for the CDR3: TGCAGCGTTGAAGACCCTAGCGGGAGAAATGAGCAGTTCTTC. It encodes CSVEDPSGRNEQFF. This chain links TRBV29-1 with TRBJ2-1, with TRBD2 matching 10 bases. CDR3 length: 14 amino acids. CDR1 is SQVTM, CDR2 ANQGSEA, per germline. J was trimmed by 7 bases and V by 0 bases; bases with no gene match: 3.

This clonotype appeared many times. V usage is TRBV12-3 or TRBV12-4 and J usage is TRBJ2-7; 7 bases fit TRBD2. Unmatched junction bases numbered 5, after V lost 1 base and J lost 2 bases. The CDR3 is 15 amino acids. The DNA of the CDR3 is TGTGCCAGCAGTTTAGGAGGACTAGGGGCCTACGAGCAGTACTTC. It codes for CASSLGGLGAYEQYF.

This clonotype has a count of ten or more. The genes are TRBV7-9 and TRBJ2-7; D not certain. Trimming cost V 5 bases and J 0 bases, with 8 bases left between them. This CDR3 has 13 amino acids. The germline V gene encodes CDR1 SEHNR and CDR2 FQNEAQ (reference sequence). The CDR3 DNA sequence: TGTGCCAGCAGCCCCACTGCCTCCTACGAGCAGTACTTC. Its translation is CASSPTASYEQYF.

The table lists this clonotype with many counts. The rearrangement uses TRBV7-2 and TRBJ2-7; TRBD1 matches 8 bases. Germline V gene data show CDR1 as SGHTA and CDR2 as FQGNSA. The J segment lost 2 bases and the V segment lost 5 bases, leaving 5 bases of the junction unmatched. This CDR3 spans 14 amino acids. The CDR3 nucleotides are TGTGCCAGCAGCACCCGACAGGGGCCCTACGAGCAGTACTTC. Its translation is CASSTRQGPYEQYF.